The sample holds many counts of the clone carrying this T cell receptor (beta chain). TCRdb ran MiXCR on the 5' RACE reads and lists one entry per CDR3 protein. This table holds 250,000 or so distinct CDR3 sequences, 10% found once. This sample is drawn from a study of CD8 T cells in ankylosing spondylitis. The CDR3 runs to 17 residues. CDR1 and CDR2 (germline): SGHAT, FQNNGV. V shed 5 bases and J shed 2 bases, with 19 bases lying between them. The TCR comes from a male donor with ankylosing spondylitis or in good health (not recorded which). The V gene is TRBV11-2, the J gene TRBJ2-1; D is possibly TRBD1 (6 bases). Sequenced input: blood, either unsorted or a sorted T cell fraction (not recorded which). The CDR3, as DNA: TGTGCCAGCAGCGTAACTTACAGGGACCTGACCTACAATGAGCAGTTCTTC. Translated, it gives CASSVTYRDLTYNEQFF.